This T cell receptor (beta chain) was sequenced for a study of shared clonotypes between healthy human individuals. Overall study: The study used three CD4 naive, three CD4 memory, two CD8 naive and one CD8 memory plate per donor. The study, taken as a whole, reports: Naive subsets generally had larger estimated richness than memory subsets. Blood alone was sampled, and tissue repertoires likely differ.

Between the trimmed V and J ends, which lost 0 bases and 6 bases, there was a span of 12 bases. Germline V lookup: CDR1 MNHNS, CDR2 SASEGT. This CDR3 has 14 amino acids. TCRdb's copy holds only in-frame clones and misses some; the assay was immunoSEQ multiplex PCR. The table lists some 500,000 clones, 90% to 96% of them singletons. Turning to this clone: Its antigen is currently unknown.

This receptor was identified in a woman aged 30 to 39 in good health. Sequencing used naive CD4+ T cells sorted from blood. Subset meaning: CD45RA+ positively selected. This chain uses TRBV6-1 with TRBJ2-7; a possible D gene is TRBD1 (5 bases). CDR3 amino acids: CASSEARGSLEQYF. The CDR3 bases are TGTGCCAGCAGTGAAGCAAGGGGAAGTCTCGAGCAGTACTTC.